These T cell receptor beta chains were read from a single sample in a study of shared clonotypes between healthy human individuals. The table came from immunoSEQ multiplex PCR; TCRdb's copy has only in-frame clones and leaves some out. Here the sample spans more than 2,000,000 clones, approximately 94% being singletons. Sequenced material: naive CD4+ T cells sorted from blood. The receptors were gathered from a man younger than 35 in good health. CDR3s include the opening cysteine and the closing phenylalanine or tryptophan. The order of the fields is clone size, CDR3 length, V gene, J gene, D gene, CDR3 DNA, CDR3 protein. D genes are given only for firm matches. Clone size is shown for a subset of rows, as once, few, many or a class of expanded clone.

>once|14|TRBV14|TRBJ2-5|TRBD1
TGTGCCAGCAGCCAAAACAGGGGTAGCGAGACCCAGTACTTC
CASSQNRGSETQYF
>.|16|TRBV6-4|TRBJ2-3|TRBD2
TGTGCCAGCAGTGACACCCCTAGCGGGGGAACAGATACGCAGTATTTT
CASSDTPSGGTDTQYF
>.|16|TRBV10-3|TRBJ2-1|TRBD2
TGTGCCATCAGTGAGCCTAGCGGGGGGGCATACAATGAGCAGTTCTTC
CAISEPSGGAYNEQFF
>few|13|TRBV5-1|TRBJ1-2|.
TGCGCCAGCAGCTTGTCAGGGGCCTATGGCTACACCTTC
CASSLSGAYGYTF
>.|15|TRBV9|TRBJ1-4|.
TGTGCCAGCAGCCCTGACGGGGGGCGGCATGAAAAACTGTTTTTT
CASSPDGGRHEKLFF
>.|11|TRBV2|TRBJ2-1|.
TGTGCCAGCAGCCCCTACAATGAGCAGTTCTTC
CASSPYNEQFF
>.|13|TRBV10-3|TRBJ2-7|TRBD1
TGTGCCATTGGGACAGGGGGCGGCTACGAGCAGTACTTC
CAIGTGGGYEQYF
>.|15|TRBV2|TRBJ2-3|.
TGTGCCAGCAGTGTACTACTTCCGCTGGGAGATACGCAGTATTTT
CASSVLLPLGDTQYF
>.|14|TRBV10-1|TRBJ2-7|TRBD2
TGCGCCAGCAGTTCAAGCGGGGAAGCCTACGAGCAGTACTTC
CASSSSGEAYEQYF
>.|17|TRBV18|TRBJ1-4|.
TGTGCCAGCTCACCAAGAGGGCAGCTTACAACTAATGAAAAACTGTTTTTT
CASSPRGQLTTNEKLFF
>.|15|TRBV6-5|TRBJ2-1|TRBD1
TGTGCCAGCAACCGGGGGGACAGGGGTCACAATGAGCAGTTCTTC
CASNRGDRGHNEQFF
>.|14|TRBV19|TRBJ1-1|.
TGTGCCAGTAGTAAAGATGGGGTGGGGACTGAAGCTTTCTTT
CASSKDGVGTEAFF
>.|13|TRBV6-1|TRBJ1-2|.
TGTGCCAGCAGGGGGGGTGCGAACTATGGCTACACCTTC
CASRGGANYGYTF
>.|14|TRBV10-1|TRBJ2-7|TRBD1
TGCGCCATCCAAAGCGATTTACAGGGGCTCGAGCAGTACTTC
CAIQSDLQGLEQYF
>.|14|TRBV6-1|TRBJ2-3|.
TGTGCCAGCAGTGAAAGGGGACCCAGGGATACGCAGTATTTT
CASSERGPRDTQYF
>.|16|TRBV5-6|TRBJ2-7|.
TGTGCCAGCAGCTCCACCTCCGGGATCTTCCTGGTGGAGCAGTACTTC
CASSSTSGIFLVEQYF
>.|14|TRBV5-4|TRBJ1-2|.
TGTGCCAGCAGCTGGGACGTTAGGGGGGGTGGCTACACCTTC
CASSWDVRGGGYTF
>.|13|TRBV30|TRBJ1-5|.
TGTGCCTGGAGTTACAGGGACGGTCAGCCCCAGCATTTT
CAWSYRDGQPQHF
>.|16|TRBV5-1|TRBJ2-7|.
TGCGCCAGCAGCTTCAATGGCGCTAGCAGCTCCTACGAGCAGTACTTC
CASSFNGASSSYEQYF
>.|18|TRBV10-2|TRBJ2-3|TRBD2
TGCGCCAGCAGTGAGTCTCGAACGAGCGGGAGGCGCACAGATACGCAGTATTTT
CASSESRTSGRRTDTQYF
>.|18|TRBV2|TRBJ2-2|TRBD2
TGTGCCAGCAGTGGGAGGACTAGTGGGGCTTGGAACACCGGGGAGCTGTTTTTT
CASSGRTSGAWNTGELFF
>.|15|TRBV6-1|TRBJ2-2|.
TGTGCCAGCAGCGGCGGGACAGCGAACACCGGGGAGCTGTTTTTT
CASSGGTANTGELFF
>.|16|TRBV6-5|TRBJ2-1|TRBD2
TGTGCCAGCAGTTACTCGACTAGCGGGGGGGCCGGTGAGCAGTTCTTC
CASSYSTSGGAGEQFF
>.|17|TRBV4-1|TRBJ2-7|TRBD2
TGCGCCAGCAGCCAAGGCCGGGCCCAAAAGCGGGGCTACGAGCAGTACTTC
CASSQGRAQKRGYEQYF
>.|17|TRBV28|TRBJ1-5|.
TGTGCCAGCAGTTTTCGTGCAGGCGGATGGGGCAATCAGCCCCAGCATTTT
CASSFRAGGWGNQPQHF
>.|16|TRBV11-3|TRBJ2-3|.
TGTGCCAGCAGCTTAGGGCAGGGTCGGATCTCAGATACGCAGTATTTT
CASSLGQGRISDTQYF
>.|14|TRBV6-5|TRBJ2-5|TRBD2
TGTGCCAGCAGCCGCAGCGGGACCCAAGAGACCCAGTACTTC
CASSRSGTQETQYF
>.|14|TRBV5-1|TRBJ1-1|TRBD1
TGCGCCAGCAGGGGGACAGGGGCGGGCACTGAAGCTTTCTTT
CASRGTGAGTEAFF
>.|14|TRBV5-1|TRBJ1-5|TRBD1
TGCGCCAGCAGCTTTGGACAGGGCAATCAGCCCCAGCATTTT
CASSFGQGNQPQHF
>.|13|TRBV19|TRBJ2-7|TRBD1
TGTGCCAGTAGTCGACAGGGGGCAAGGGAGCAGTACTTC
CASSRQGAREQYF
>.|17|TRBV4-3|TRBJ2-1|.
TGCGCCAGCAGCCAGGACTACTTAGCGGTGGCCTACAATGAGCAGTTCTTC
CASSQDYLAVAYNEQFF